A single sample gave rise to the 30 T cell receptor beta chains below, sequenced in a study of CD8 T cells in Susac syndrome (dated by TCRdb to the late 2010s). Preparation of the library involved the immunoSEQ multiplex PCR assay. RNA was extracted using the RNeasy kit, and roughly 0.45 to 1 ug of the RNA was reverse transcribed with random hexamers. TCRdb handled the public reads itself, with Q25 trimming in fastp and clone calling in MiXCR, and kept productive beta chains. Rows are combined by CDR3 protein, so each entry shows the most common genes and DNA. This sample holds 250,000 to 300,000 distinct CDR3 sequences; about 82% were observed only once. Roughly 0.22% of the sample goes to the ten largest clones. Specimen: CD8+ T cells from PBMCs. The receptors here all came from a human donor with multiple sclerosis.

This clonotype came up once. CDR3 DNA sequence: TGCGCCAGCAGCCCTGCGGGGCAGGCCTATGGCTACACCTTC. This translates into CASSPAGQAYGYTF. V gene TRBV4-1 combines with J gene TRBJ1-2; possibly TRBD1 for D (5 bases). V lost 4 bases and J lost 4, with 13 bases in between. The CDR3 has 14 residues. Germline CDR1 is MGHRA and CDR2 is YSYEKL.

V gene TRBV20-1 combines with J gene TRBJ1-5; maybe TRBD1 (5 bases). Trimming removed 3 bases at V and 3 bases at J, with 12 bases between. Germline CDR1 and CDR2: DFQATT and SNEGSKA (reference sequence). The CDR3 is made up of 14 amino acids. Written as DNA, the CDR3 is TGCAGTGCTAGTAACAGGACAACCAATCAGCCCCAGCATTTT. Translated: CSASNRTTNQPQHF.

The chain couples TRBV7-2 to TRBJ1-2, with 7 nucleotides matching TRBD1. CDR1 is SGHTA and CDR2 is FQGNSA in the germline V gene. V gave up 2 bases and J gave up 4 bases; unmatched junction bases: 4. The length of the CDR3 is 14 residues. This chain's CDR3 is CASSLWAGGYGYTF. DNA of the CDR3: TGTGCCAGCAGCTTATGGGCAGGGGGCTATGGCTACACCTTC.

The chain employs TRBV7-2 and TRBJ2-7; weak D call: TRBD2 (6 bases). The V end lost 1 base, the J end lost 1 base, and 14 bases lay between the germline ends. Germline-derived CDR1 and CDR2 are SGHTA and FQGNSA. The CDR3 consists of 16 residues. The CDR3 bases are TGTGCCAGCAGCTTAGGGTTGCTAGCGAGATCCTACGAGCAGTACTTC. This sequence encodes CASSLGLLARSYEQYF.

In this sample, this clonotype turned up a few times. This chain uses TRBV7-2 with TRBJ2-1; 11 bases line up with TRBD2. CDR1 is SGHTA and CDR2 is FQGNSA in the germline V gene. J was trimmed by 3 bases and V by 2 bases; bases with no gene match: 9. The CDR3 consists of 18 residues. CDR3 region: CASSLQAGLAGGYNEQFF. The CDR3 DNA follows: TGTGCCAGCAGCTTACAAGCCGGGCTAGCGGGAGGCTACAATGAGCAGTTCTTC.

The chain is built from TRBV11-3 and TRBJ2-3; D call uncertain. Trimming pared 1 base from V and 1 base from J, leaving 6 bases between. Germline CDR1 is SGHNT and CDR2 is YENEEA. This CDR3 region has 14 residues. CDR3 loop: CASSLVVCTDTQYF. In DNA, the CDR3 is TGTGCCAGCAGCTTAGTCGTGTGCACAGATACGCAGTATTTT.

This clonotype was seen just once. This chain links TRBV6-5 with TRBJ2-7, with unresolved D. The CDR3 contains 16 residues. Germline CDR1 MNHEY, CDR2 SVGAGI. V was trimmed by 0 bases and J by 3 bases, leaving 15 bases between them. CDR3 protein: CASSYSTATSFYEQYF. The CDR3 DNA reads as TGTGCCAGCAGTTACTCCACGGCGACATCCTTCTACGAGCAGTACTTC.

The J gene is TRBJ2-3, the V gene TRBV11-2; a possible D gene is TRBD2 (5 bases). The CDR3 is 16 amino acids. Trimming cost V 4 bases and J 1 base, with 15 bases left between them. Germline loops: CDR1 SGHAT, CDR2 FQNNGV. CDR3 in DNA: TGTGCCAGCAGCTCATATTATGTGGGAGGCACAGATACGCAGTATTTT. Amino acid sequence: CASSSYYVGGTDTQYF.

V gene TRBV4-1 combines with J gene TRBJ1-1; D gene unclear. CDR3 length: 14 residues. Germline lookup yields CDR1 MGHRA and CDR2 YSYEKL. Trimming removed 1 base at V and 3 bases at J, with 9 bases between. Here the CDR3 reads CASSQVLTYTEAFF. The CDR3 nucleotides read TGCGCCAGCAGCCAAGTGCTGACCTACACTGAAGCTTTCTTT.

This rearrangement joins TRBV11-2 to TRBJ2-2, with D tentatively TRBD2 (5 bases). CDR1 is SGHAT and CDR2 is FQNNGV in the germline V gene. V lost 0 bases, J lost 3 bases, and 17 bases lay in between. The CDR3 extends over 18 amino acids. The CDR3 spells CASSLDFIYLSDTGELFF. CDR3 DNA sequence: TGTGCCAGCAGCTTAGATTTCATTTATCTTAGCGACACCGGGGAGCTGTTTTTT.

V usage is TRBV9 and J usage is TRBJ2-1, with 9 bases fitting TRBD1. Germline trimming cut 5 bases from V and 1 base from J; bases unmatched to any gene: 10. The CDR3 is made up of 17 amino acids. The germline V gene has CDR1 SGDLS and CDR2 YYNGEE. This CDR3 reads CASSDEVGQGSYNEQFF. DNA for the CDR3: TGTGCCAGCAGTGACGAAGTGGGACAGGGTTCCTACAATGAGCAGTTCTTC. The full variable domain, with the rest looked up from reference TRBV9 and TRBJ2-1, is DSGVTQTPKHLITATGQRVTLRCSPRSGDLSVYWYQQSLDQGLQFLIQYYNGEERAKGNILERFSAQQFPDLHSELNLSSLELGDSALYFCASSDEVGQGSYNEQFFGPGTRLTVL.

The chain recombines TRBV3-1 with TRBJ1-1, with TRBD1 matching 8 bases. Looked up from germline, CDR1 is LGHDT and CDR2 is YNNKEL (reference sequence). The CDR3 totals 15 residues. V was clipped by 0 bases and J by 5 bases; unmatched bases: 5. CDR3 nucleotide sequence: TGTGCCAGCAGCCAAGATGGGACAGGAGAGACTGAAGCTTTCTTT. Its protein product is CASSQDGTGETEAFF.

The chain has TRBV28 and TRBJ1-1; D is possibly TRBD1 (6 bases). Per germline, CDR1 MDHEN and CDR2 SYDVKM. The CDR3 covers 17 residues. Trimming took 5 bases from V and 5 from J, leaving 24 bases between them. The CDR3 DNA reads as TGTGCCAGCAGTCAGCCTACGCAGGGGATGGGTCGGACTGAAGCTTTCTTT. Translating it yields CASSQPTQGMGRTEAFF.

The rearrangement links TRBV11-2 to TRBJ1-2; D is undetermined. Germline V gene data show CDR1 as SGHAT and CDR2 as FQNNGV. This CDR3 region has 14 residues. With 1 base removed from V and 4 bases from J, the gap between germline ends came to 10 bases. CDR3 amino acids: CASSLGTAFYGYTF. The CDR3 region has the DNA TGTGCCAGCAGCTTAGGGACGGCCTTCTATGGCTACACCTTC.

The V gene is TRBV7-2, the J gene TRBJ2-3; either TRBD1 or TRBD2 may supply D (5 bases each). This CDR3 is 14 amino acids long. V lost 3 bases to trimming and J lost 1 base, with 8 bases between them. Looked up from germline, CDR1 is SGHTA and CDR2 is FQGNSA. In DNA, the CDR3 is TGTGCCAGCAGCTTCGTGGGGGGCACAGATACGCAGTATTTT. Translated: CASSFVGGTDTQYF.

CDR3 coding DNA: TGCAGTGCTCGGGGGGAGGGGATAGCCAAAAACATTCAGTACTTC. This gives the protein CSARGEGIAKNIQYF. The chain employs TRBV20-1 and TRBJ2-4, with 7 bases fitting TRBD2. CDR3 size: 15 residues. Germline CDR1 DFQATT, CDR2 SNEGSKA (reference sequence). Trimming cost V 5 bases and J 0 bases; bases outside gene matches: 7.

CDR3 DNA: TGTGCCAGCAGCTTAGTATCGGGGGGCGACTATGGCTACACCTTC. Encoded protein: CASSLVSGGDYGYTF. The chain employs TRBV7-9 and TRBJ1-2; D perhaps matches TRBD1 (6 bases). Between the trimmed V and J ends, which lost 1 base and 3 bases, there was a span of 12 bases. CDR1 and CDR2 from the germline V gene are SEHNR and FQNEAQ (reference sequence). The CDR3 contains 15 residues. The whole variable domain, filled in from reference TRBV7-9 and TRBJ1-2, reads DTGVSQNPRHKITKRGQNVTFRCDPISEHNRLYWYRQTLGQGPEFLTYFQNEAQLEKSRLLSDRFSAERPKGSFSTLEIQRTEQGDSAMYLCASSLVSGGDYGYTFGSGTRLTVV.

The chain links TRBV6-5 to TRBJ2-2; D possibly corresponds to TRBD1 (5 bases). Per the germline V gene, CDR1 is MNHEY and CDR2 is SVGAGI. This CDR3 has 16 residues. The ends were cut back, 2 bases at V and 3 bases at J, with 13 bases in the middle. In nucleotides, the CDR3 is TGTGCCAGCAGTTACCTCAGGGTTCGAGACACCGGGGAGCTGTTTTTT. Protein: CASSYLRVRDTGELFF.

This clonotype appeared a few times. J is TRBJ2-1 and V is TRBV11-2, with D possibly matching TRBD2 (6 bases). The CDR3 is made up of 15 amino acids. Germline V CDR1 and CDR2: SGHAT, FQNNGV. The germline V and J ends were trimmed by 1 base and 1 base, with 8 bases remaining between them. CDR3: CASSLAGVSYNEQFF. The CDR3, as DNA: TGTGCCAGCAGCTTAGCGGGAGTATCCTACAATGAGCAGTTCTTC.

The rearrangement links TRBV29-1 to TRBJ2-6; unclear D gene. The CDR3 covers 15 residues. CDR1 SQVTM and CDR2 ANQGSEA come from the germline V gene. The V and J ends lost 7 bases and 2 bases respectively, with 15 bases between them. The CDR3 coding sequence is TGCAGCGCCCGGACCGTCCCGCCTGGGGCCAACGTCCTGACTTTC. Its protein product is CSARTVPPGANVLTF.

The CDR3 reads CSARGRDYTYEQYF. The DNA for the CDR3 is TGCAGTGCAAGGGGCCGGGACTATACCTACGAGCAGTACTTC. The V gene is TRBV20-1, the J gene TRBJ2-7; 7 bases are a match to TRBD2. CDR1 and CDR2 from the germline V gene are DFQATT and SNEGSKA (reference sequence). The CDR3 runs 14 residues. Unmatched junction bases numbered 10, after V lost 6 bases and J lost 2 bases.

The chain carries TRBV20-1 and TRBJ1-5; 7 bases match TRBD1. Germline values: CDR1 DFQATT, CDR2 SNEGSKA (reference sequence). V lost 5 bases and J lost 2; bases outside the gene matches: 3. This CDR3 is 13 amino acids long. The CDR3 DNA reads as TGCAGTGCTGCAGACAGGGGCAATCAGCCCCAGCATTTT. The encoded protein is CSAADRGNQPQHF.

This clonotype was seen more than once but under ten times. In DNA, the CDR3 is TGTGCCAGTAGTATGAGGAGGGGGGACTTTTCCTCCTACAATGAGCAGTTCTTC. This encodes CASSMRRGDFSSYNEQFF. The V call is TRBV19, the J call TRBJ2-1; D is possibly TRBD1 or TRBD2 (6 bases each). The V and J ends lost 3 bases and 0 bases respectively, with 18 bases between them. In germline, CDR1 is LNHDA, CDR2 SQIVND (reference sequence). The CDR3 has 18 amino acids.

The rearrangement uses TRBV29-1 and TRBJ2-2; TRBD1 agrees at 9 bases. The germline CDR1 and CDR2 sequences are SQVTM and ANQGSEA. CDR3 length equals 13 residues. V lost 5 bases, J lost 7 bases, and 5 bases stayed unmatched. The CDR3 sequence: CSVTGGSGGELFF. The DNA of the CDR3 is TGCAGCGTTACAGGGGGCTCGGGCGGGGAGCTGTTTTTT.

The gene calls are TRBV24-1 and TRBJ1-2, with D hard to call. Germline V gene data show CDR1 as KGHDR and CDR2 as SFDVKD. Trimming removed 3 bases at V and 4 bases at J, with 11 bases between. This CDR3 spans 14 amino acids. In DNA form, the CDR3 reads TGTGCCACCAGTGATCCCCGACAAGGCTATGGCTACACCTTC. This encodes CATSDPRQGYGYTF.

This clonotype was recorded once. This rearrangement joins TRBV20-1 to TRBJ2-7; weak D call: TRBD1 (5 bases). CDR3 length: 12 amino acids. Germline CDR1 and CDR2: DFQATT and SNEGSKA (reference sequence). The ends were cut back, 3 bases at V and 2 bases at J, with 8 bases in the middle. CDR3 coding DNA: TGCAGTGCTAGTGAAGGGGCCTACGAGCAGTACTTC. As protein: CSASEGAYEQYF.

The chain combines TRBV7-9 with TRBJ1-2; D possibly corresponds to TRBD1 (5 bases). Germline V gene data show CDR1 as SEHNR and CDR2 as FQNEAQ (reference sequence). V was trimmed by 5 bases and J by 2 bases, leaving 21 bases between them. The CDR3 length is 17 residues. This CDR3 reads CASSGPRQLQENYGYTF. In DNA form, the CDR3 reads TGTGCCAGCAGCGGCCCCAGGCAGCTACAGGAAAACTATGGCTACACCTTC.

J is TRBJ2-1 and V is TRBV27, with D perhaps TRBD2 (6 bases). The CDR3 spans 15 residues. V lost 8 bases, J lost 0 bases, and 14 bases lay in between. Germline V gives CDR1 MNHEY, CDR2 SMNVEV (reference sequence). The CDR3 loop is CASGSRDSSYNEQFF. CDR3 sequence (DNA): TGTGCCAGCGGGTCCCGGGACTCCTCCTACAATGAGCAGTTCTTC.

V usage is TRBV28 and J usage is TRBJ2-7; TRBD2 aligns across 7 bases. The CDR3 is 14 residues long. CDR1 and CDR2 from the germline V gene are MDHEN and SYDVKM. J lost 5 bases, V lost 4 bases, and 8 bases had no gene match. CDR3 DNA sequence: TGTGCCAGCAGTTCAGCGCGGGAGAGGGACGAGCAGTACTTC. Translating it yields CASSSARERDEQYF.

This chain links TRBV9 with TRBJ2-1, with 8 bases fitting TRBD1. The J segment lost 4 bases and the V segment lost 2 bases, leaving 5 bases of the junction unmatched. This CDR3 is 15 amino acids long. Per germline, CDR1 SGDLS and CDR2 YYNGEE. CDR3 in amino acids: CASSVSGTGYNEQFF. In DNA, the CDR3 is TGTGCCAGCAGCGTTTCCGGGACAGGATACAATGAGCAGTTCTTC. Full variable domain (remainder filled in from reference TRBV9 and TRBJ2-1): DSGVTQTPKHLITATGQRVTLRCSPRSGDLSVYWYQQSLDQGLQFLIQYYNGEERAKGNILERFSAQQFPDLHSELNLSSLELGDSALYFCASSVSGTGYNEQFFGPGTRLTVL.